The next 25 T cell receptor beta chains were all read from a single sample in a study of T cell responses to AZD1222 COVID-19 vaccine (dated by TCRdb to 2020 to 2022). What the time point label conveys for this sample: baseline before first vaccination. The library was built by means of the immunoSEQ multiplex PCR assay. This is the immuneACCESS table as TCRdb keeps it, with only in-frame sequences that have V and J called. A part of the clones is gone; compared with another copy, unresolved V genes explain less than half, and the rest is unexplained. Counted in this sample were 110,000 or so clones; 85% to 90% of them appeared once. About 2.5% of the sample lies in the top ten. This material consisted of peripheral blood, taken on day 0 of AZD1222 vaccination. These receptors were taken from an adult in good health.

In this sample, this clone turned up once. The genes are TRBV28 and TRBJ2-1, with no clear D. The V and J ends lost 5 bases and 1 base respectively, with 9 bases between them. Germline loops: CDR1 MDHEN, CDR2 SYDVKM. This CDR3 is 14 amino acids long. CDR3: CASSMAPSYNEQFF. In DNA, the CDR3 is TGTGCCAGCAGTATGGCCCCATCCTACAATGAGCAGTTCTTC.

The CDR3 bases are TGTGCCAGCAGCTTAGGGTCGGTCCGGGACCACCCTCTACTCTACGAGCAGTACTTC. Translated: CASSLGSVRDHPLLYEQYF. The J gene is TRBJ2-7, the V gene TRBV7-9; perhaps D is TRBD1 or TRBD2 (5 bases each). The CDR3 length is 19 residues. CDR1 and CDR2 from the germline V gene are SEHNR and FQNEAQ (reference sequence). Trimming took 1 base from V and 3 from J, leaving 25 bases between them. Looking up the rest from reference TRBV7-9 and TRBJ2-7 gives the full variable domain: DTGVSQNPRHKITKRGQNVTFRCDPISEHNRLYWYRQTLGQGPEFLTYFQNEAQLEKSRLLSDRFSAERPKGSFSTLEIQRTEQGDSAMYLCASSLGSVRDHPLLYEQYFGPGTRLTVT.

This clone appeared a single time. CDR3 region: CASSLNRVEQYF. DNA for the CDR3: TGTGCCAGCAGCTTGAACAGGGTCGAGCAGTACTTC. The rearrangement joins TRBV5-8 to TRBJ2-7; D possibly corresponds to TRBD1 (6 bases). This CDR3 comprises 12 residues. Germline-derived CDR1 and CDR2 are SGHTS and YDEGEE. The germline V and J ends were trimmed by 1 base and 6 bases, with 8 bases remaining between them.

V is TRBV19 and J is TRBJ1-5; TRBD1 agrees at 7 bases. V gave up 4 bases and J gave up 7 bases; unmatched junction bases: 13. The CDR3 has 16 residues. Germline V gene lookup returns CDR1 LNHDA and CDR2 SQIVND (reference sequence). CDR3 amino acids: CASSTPDRDGRQPQHF. CDR3 coding DNA: TGTGCCAGTAGTACCCCAGACAGGGATGGTAGGCAGCCCCAGCATTTT.

The V and J genes are TRBV7-9 and TRBJ2-1, with 12 bases that match TRBD2. The CDR3 has 15 amino acids. Germline values: CDR1 SEHNR, CDR2 FQNEAQ (reference sequence). The V segment lost 5 bases and the J segment 5 bases; nucleotides outside the gene matches: 4. CDR3 residues: CASSRTSGMNNEQFF. The DNA for the CDR3 is TGTGCCAGCAGCCGGACTAGCGGGATGAACAATGAGCAGTTCTTC. Complete variable domain (other parts from reference TRBV7-9 and TRBJ2-1): DTGVSQNPRHKITKRGQNVTFRCDPISEHNRLYWYRQTLGQGPEFLTYFQNEAQLEKSRLLSDRFSAERPKGSFSTLEIQRTEQGDSAMYLCASSRTSGMNNEQFFGPGTRLTVL.

The rearrangement uses TRBV19 and TRBJ2-7; 8 bases fit TRBD2. Germline CDR1 reads LNHDA; CDR2 reads SQIVND (reference sequence). After removal of 2 bases from V and 5 bases from J, the junction contained 5 bases not matched to a gene. There are 14 residues in the CDR3. CDR3 bases: TGTGCCAGTAGTATAATAGCGGGGCTCCACGAGCAGTACTTC. Its protein product is CASSIIAGLHEQYF.

V usage is TRBV5-4 and J usage is TRBJ1-2; 7 bases agree with TRBD1. The CDR3 spans 14 residues. The V segment lost 3 bases and the J segment 6 bases; nucleotides outside the gene matches: 8. CDR1 is SGHNT, CDR2 YYREEE, per germline (reference sequence). The CDR3 here is CASSSDGQADGYTF. In nucleotides, the CDR3 is TGTGCCAGCAGCTCCGATGGACAGGCGGATGGCTACACCTTC.

This clone was detected once. The rearrangement links TRBV4-1 to TRBJ1-1, with TRBD1 as a possible D gene (6 bases). Per the germline V gene, CDR1 is MGHRA and CDR2 is YSYEKL. V was pared by 1 base and J by 1 base, with 7 bases between. The CDR3 has 14 residues. Here the CDR3 DNA reads TGCGCCAGCAGCCAAGGGACAGAGAACACTGAAGCTTTCTTT. Residues: CASSQGTENTEAFF.

The CDR3 DNA reads as TGTGCCAGCAGGAGGACGGAAAATTCACCCCTCCACTTT. Its protein product is CASRRTENSPLHF. The rearrangement links TRBV9 to TRBJ1-6; D gene ambiguous. CDR3 size: 13 residues. Trimming pared 5 bases from V and 7 bases from J, leaving 10 bases between. Germline V gives CDR1 SGDLS, CDR2 YYNGEE. The full variable domain, in which reference TRBV9 and TRBJ1-6 provide the parts outside the CDR3, is DSGVTQTPKHLITATGQRVTLRCSPRSGDLSVYWYQQSLDQGLQFLIQYYNGEERAKGNILERFSAQQFPDLHSELNLSSLELGDSALYFCASRRTENSPLHFGNGTRLTVT.

The chain couples TRBV11-3 to TRBJ2-1; TRBD2 matches at 8 bases. Trimming cost V 1 base and J 2 bases; bases outside gene matches: 4. The germline V gene has CDR1 SGHNT and CDR2 YENEEA. CDR3 size: 16 residues. This chain's CDR3 is CASSLGGSGAYNEQFF. The CDR3 DNA reads TGTGCCAGCAGCTTAGGCGGTAGCGGGGCCTACAATGAGCAGTTCTTC.

The rearrangement uses TRBV4-2 and TRBJ2-1, with 10 bases lining up with TRBD2. Germline assignment: CDR1 LGHNA and CDR2 YNFKEQ. This CDR3 has 18 residues. With V trimmed by 0 bases and J by 4 bases, 9 bases remained unmatched. CDR3 DNA sequence: TGTGCCAGCAGCCAAGATTGGGCTAGCGGGGGAAGGTACAATGAGCAGTTCTTC. It yields the protein CASSQDWASGGRYNEQFF.

This chain connects TRBV29-1 to TRBJ2-1; 11 bases are shared with TRBD2. The V segment lost 7 bases and the J segment 0 bases; nucleotides outside the gene matches: 5. The CDR3 extends over 15 amino acids. CDR1 SQVTM and CDR2 ANQGSEA come from the germline V gene. The CDR3 DNA follows: TGCAGCGGCAAGACTAGCGGGATCTCCTACAATGAGCAGTTCTTC. Translating it yields CSGKTSGISYNEQFF.

This chain connects TRBV3-1 (or the pseudogene TRBV3-2) to TRBJ1-6; D is undetermined. Germline lookup yields CDR1 LGHDT and CDR2 YNNKEL (reference sequence). Between the trimmed V and J ends, which lost 1 base and 8 bases, there was a span of 9 bases. The CDR3 consists of 14 residues. The CDR3: CASSQAGVDSPLHF. DNA of the CDR3: TGTGCCAGCAGCCAAGCTGGGGTAGATTCACCCCTCCACTTT.

The gene calls are TRBV29-1 and TRBJ2-1; 8 positions match TRBD2. CDR1 is SQVTM and CDR2 is ANQGSEA in the germline V gene. J gave up 3 bases and V 4 bases, and 2 bases lay outside the gene matches. This CDR3 is built from 13 residues. This CDR3 reads CSVGTSGYNEQFF. Here the CDR3 DNA reads TGCAGCGTTGGAACTAGCGGCTACAATGAGCAGTTCTTC.

This chain joins TRBV27 and TRBJ1-5, with a weak D call TRBD1 (6 bases). The germline gives CDR1 MNHEY, CDR2 SMNVEV (reference sequence). V was trimmed by 4 bases and J by 7 bases, leaving 14 bases between them. CDR3 length equals 14 residues. CDR3 DNA sequence: TGTGCCAGCAGTTACGCGATACAGGGACAGCCCCAGCATTTT. As protein: CASSYAIQGQPQHF.

The gene calls are TRBV14 and TRBJ1-1; 7 bases match TRBD1. The CDR3 runs to 13 residues. V dropped 2 bases and J dropped 3; count of bases not matched to a gene: 0. Germline V gene data show CDR1 as SGHDN and CDR2 as FVKESK. CDR3 bases: TGTGCCAGCAGCCAACAGGGGGACACTGAAGCTTTCTTT. Translated: CASSQQGDTEAFF.

The rearrangement joins TRBV5-1 to TRBJ2-7; 7 bases align to TRBD2. Unmatched junction bases numbered 14, after V lost 4 bases and J lost 7 bases. This CDR3 has 15 amino acids. Per germline, CDR1 SGHRS and CDR2 YFSETQ. As DNA, the CDR3 is TGCGCCAGCAGCCCGGGTGAACGGGGGGTGGGAGAGCAGTACTTC. This codes for CASSPGERGVGEQYF.

This chain connects TRBV3-1 (or the pseudogene TRBV3-2) to TRBJ1-1; TRBD1 is a possible D gene (6 bases). The germline V gene has CDR1 LGHDT and CDR2 YNNKEL (reference sequence). The CDR3 is 16 residues long. V shed 1 base and J shed 1 base, with 13 bases lying between them. CDR3 protein: CASSQVLTGGNTEAFF. For the CDR3, the DNA is TGTGCCAGCAGCCAAGTCTTGACAGGAGGGAACACTGAAGCTTTCTTT.

Regarding this clone: This CDR3 is also generated by other DNA sequences in the sample. The gene calls are TRBV19 and TRBJ2-1, with D perhaps TRBD2 (6 bases). CDR3 length: 15 amino acids. V was cut by 1 base and J by 1 base, with 8 bases left in between. Germline CDR1 is LNHDA and CDR2 is SQIVND (reference sequence). The CDR3 nucleotides read TGTGCCAGTAGTATAGCCGGGGGATCCTACAATGAGCAGTTCTTC. Protein product: CASSIAGGSYNEQFF.

V is TRBV5-4 and J is TRBJ2-2; 8 bases are a match to TRBD1. J lost 1 base, V lost 0 bases, and 2 bases had no gene match. This CDR3 is 16 amino acids long. CDR1 is SGHNT, CDR2 YYREEE, per germline (reference sequence). The CDR3: CASSLADRGNTGELFF. The CDR3, as DNA: TGTGCCAGCAGCTTGGCAGACAGGGGGAACACCGGGGAGCTGTTTTTT.

This chain connects TRBV4-1 to TRBJ2-4; D is perhaps TRBD2 (5 bases). The germline V gene encodes CDR1 MGHRA and CDR2 YSYEKL. The CDR3 contains 16 residues. V shed 4 bases and J shed 0 bases, with 13 bases lying between them. For the CDR3, the DNA is TGCGCCAGCAGCCCGCAAGCGGCTGTAGCCAAAAACATTCAGTACTTC. It encodes CASSPQAAVAKNIQYF.

The rearrangement uses TRBV2 and TRBJ2-1; D remains ambiguous. V was trimmed by 7 bases and J by 0 bases, leaving 7 bases between them. CDR3 length: 13 amino acids. Germline V gene sequence: CDR1 SNHLY, CDR2 FYNNEI. Here the CDR3 DNA reads TGTGCCAGCAACCGGGTCTCCTACAATGAGCAGTTCTTC. Translating gives CASNRVSYNEQFF.

The V and J genes are TRBV3-1 (or the pseudogene TRBV3-2) and TRBJ1-3; D unresolved. Between the trimmed V and J ends, which lost 6 bases and 8 bases, there was a span of 8 bases. From germline, CDR1 is LGHDT and CDR2 YNNKEL (reference sequence). The CDR3 is 11 amino acids. This CDR3 is CASSRGDTIYF. The CDR3 coding sequence is TGTGCCAGCAGTCGGGGTGACACCATATATTTT.

J is TRBJ2-1 and V is TRBV5-4, with a possible D match to TRBD2 (6 bases). V was pared by 4 bases and J by 6 bases, with 14 bases between. The CDR3 is made up of 14 amino acids. Germline CDR1 reads SGHNT; CDR2 reads YYREEE (reference sequence). In DNA, the CDR3 is TGTGCCAGCAGCCCGCCGGGGGTCCCCAATGAGCAGTTCTTC. Amino acids: CASSPPGVPNEQFF.

In its sample, this clone was seen once. The DNA of the CDR3 is TGCGCCAGCAGCCCAACGAGTAGAAATGAAAAACTGTTTTTT. This gives the protein CASSPTSRNEKLFF. The chain is built from TRBV5-1 and TRBJ1-4; no definite D call. V was shortened by 4 bases and J by 5 bases, with 12 bases between the two germline ends. In germline, CDR1 is SGHRS, CDR2 YFSETQ. This CDR3 region has 14 residues.